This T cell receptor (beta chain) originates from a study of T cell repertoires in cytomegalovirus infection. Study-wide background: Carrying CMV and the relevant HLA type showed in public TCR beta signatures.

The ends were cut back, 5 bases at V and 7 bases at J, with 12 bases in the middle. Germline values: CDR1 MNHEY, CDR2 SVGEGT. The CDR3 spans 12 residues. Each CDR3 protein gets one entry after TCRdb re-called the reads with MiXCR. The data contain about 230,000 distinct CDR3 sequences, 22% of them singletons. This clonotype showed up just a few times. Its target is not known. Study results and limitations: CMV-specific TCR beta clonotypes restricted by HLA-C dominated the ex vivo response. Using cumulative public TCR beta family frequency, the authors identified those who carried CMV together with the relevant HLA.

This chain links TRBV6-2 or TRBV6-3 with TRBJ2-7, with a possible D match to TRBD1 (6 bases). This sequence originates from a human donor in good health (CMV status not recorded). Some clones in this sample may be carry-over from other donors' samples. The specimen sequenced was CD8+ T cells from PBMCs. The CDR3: CASSPDRREQYF. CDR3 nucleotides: TGTGCCAGCAGTCCAGACAGGCGTGAGCAGTACTTC.